This entry is about one T cell receptor (beta chain). The sample is drawn from a study of T cell changes during pregnancy in multiple sclerosis. TCRdb's copy holds only in-frame clones and misses some; the assay was immunoSEQ multiplex PCR. Among about 40,000 clones, about 94% were seen once, and the ten largest hold approximately 1.6%. The starting material was peripheral blood, obtained in the third trimester of pregnancy. This sequence originates from a female donor with multiple sclerosis, enrolled in a pregnancy study.

The CDR3 DNA reads TGTGCCAGCAGCATCGGGACAGGGGAGATGGGTGGCTACACCTTC. This encodes CASSIGTGEMGGYTF. This chain links TRBV9 with TRBJ1-2, with 10 nucleotides matching TRBD1. Germline-derived CDR1 and CDR2 are SGDLS and YYNGEE. CDR3 length: 15 amino acids. With 4 bases clipped from V and 7 bases from J, the junction kept 10 bases outside the gene matches. Full variable domain (rest looked up from reference TRBV9 and TRBJ1-2): DSGVTQTPKHLITATGQRVTLRCSPRSGDLSVYWYQQSLDQGLQFLIQYYNGEERAKGNILERFSAQQFPDLHSELNLSSLELGDSALYFCASSIGTGEMGGYTFGSGTRLTVV.